This record concerns one T cell receptor (beta chain) sequence. This clonotype occurred a few times. It has no known antigen specificity. No base-level quality is on record; no much larger clone is a single base apart. The data are from a study of regulatory T cells in long-lasting Graves disease (dated by TCRdb to about 2021). As for the study more broadly: In the newly diagnosed Graves' disease group, patients had been taking antithyroid drugs for less than 3 months. A total of some 35 samples underwent TCR sequencing, from some 13 patients with persistent Graves' disease and 20 or so patients with newly diagnosed Graves' disease. The study took place in China and was registered as a clinical trial. Patients with persistent Graves' disease were compared with patients with newly diagnosed Graves' disease using TCR sequencing and RNA sequencing of peripheral blood. Beyond this particular receptor, the publication reports: Lower TCR Shannon entropy and fewer highly expanded clones were observed in persistent Graves' disease patients than in newly diagnosed patients, which suggested clonal expansion. A larger number of public clonotypes was shared among persistent patients (about 2,700) than among newly diagnosed patients (over 850). The study examined only peripheral blood because the primary lesion, thyroid tissue, could not be accessed. Sequencing and analysis were restricted to the TCR beta chain. The authors noted that the small sample size was a limitation that may lower accuracy. TRBV28, TRBJ1-2 and TRBJ2-5 were preferentially used in persistent disease, while TRBV20-1 and TRBJ2-1 were favored in newly diagnosed disease.

According to the germline V gene (reference sequence), CDR1 reads DFQATT and CDR2 reads SNEGSKA. V sheds 5 bases and J sheds 3 bases, leaving 10 bases between their ends. The CDR3 holds 13 amino acids from the cysteine to the phenylalanine. Left in the record is the CDR3 DNA by itself, 39 bases read in frame from the first base. The receptor library was made with multiplex PCR. Sequencer: Illumina HiSeq 4000. TCR beta libraries were built with iRepertoire HTBI primers and Arm-PCR amplification of CDR3 regions. Gel purification was performed on PCR products prior to sequencing. On the study's bioinformatics: Gene usage analysis of CDR3 amino acid clonotypes used the 62 TRBV and 12 to 15 TRBJ segments found across samples. COPE and FqMerger were used to merge the filtered high-quality paired reads into contigs. BLAST was used to align contigs to IMGT TRBV, TRBD and TRBJ reference genes, with CDR3 defined following IMGT. Any clonotype with a frequency above 0.1% was counted as a highly expanded clone. Repertoire diversity was measured by Shannon entropy, and V-J evenness by the Gini coefficient. Clonotypes shared by more than one individual were considered public. Using fastp at Q25 and MiXCR, TCRdb reprocessed the public reads and kept productive beta chains. Entries are consolidated by CDR3 protein sequence, retaining the most common genes and DNA. TCRdb, rather than the study authors, made the V and J calls. Within this sample are over 500,000 distinct CDR3 sequences, with around 15% of them counted one time only. About 12% of the sample is taken by the ten largest.

In light of the paper, this sample's time point label describes: newly diagnosed GD, antithyroid drugs for less than 3 months. For both TCR sequencing and RNA sequencing, RNA was extracted from PBMCs in TRIzol. The diagnosis of Graves' disease followed American Thyroid Association guidelines. The patients came from an endocrinology department in Xi'an, China. Each patient gave around 9 milliliters of peripheral blood, collected in an EDTA anticoagulant tube. Ficoll Paque Plus density gradient separation was used to isolate PBMCs, and no further T cell sorting was done. RNA quality was checked with an Agilent 2100 Bioanalyzer and agarose gel, and concentration with a NanoDrop 2000. These same records also appear under a second study, on T cells in Graves' hyperthyroidism and ophthalmopathy. The second investigation adds: Stable Graves' hyperthyroidism was defined as the absence of progression to ophthalmopathy over 18 months of follow-up. Hyperthyroidism patients were aged 18 to 65 years and newly diagnosed, with disease duration of less than 2 months. Exclusion was applied to patients with uncontrolled infections, other autoimmune diseases, pregnancy or lactation. Clinical symptoms, serum thyroxine and TRAb, thyroid ultrasound, and orbital computed tomography formed the basis for the diagnoses. The first round of RT-PCR for the TCR CDR3 was performed with the HTBI primer set and the Qiagen OneStep RT-PCR kit. Blood samples also contained most of the expanded thyroid clonotypes (frequency above 0.001), which suggests that blood repertoires may reflect thyroid immune responses. Ophthalmopathy was separated from stable hyperthyroidism by a 13 V-J signature model, with roughly 88% sensitivity and approximately 84% specificity obtained in cross-validation and 80%/75% obtained in testing. During validation, the model predicted progression to ophthalmopathy a median of roughly six months ahead of onset, with approximately 71% sensitivity and 72.22% specificity. To identify TCR V-J signatures that set the groups apart, the researchers used a discovery cohort of 100 patients, made up of 40 to 45 with Graves' ophthalmopathy and about 59 with stable Graves' hyperthyroidism. Prospective prediction of ophthalmopathy was tested in an independent validation cohort consisting of 18 hyperthyroidism patients and over 15 patients who later progressed to ophthalmopathy. The 85 to 100 discovery patients were randomly split 7:3 into training and test sets. In more than 5 Graves' hyperthyroidism patients, the study also compared T-cell repertoires from thyroid tissue with T-cell repertoires from blood. Once sampling was done, hyperthyroidism patients were given methimazole at a starting dose of 30 mg daily, whereas ophthalmopathy patients were given high-dose intravenous methylprednisolone. Libraries were constructed in a second round of multiplex PCR, after which size selection and purification were carried out. Sequencing of the libraries was done on an Illumina HiSeq2000 using paired-end 100 bp reads. Raw data were processed with SOAPnuke, discarding reads with adapters, uncalled bases, mean Phred below 15, or no exact constant-primer or identifier match. COPE v1.2.5 was used to merge the high-quality paired reads, and each unique nucleotide sequence was defined as a clonotype. MiTCR v1.1 was used to align clonotypes to the IMGT TRBV, TRBD and TRBJ reference segments. Only V-J combinations with frequency above 0.0001, covering 99.2% of repertoires, were analysed. The TCS score was defined as F50 (clonal expansion) divided by E x V (chaos), with BLOSUM62-based TCRdist calculated between CDR3 peptides within each V-J. Welch's t-statistics and random forest reduced roughly 500 V-J features to 10 to 15, which were used in a naive Bayes classifier (R e1071). Sample size was not statistically predetermined, and investigators were not blinded to group allocation. The paper reports TCR Vbeta CDR3 sequencing of approximately 140 peripheral blood samples: some 41 ophthalmopathy, 75 to 80 hyperthyroidism and 17 progressor patients.

The clonotype comes from a man aged 18 to 30 with Graves disease. Donor details come from another sample of the same person, matched by shared clones. The chain is encoded by TRBV20-1 joined to TRBJ2-2; TRBD1 is possibly the D segment (6 matching bases). This material consisted of peripheral blood mononuclear cells (PBMCs), taken at new diagnosis, from a patient treated with antithyroid drugs. CDR3 sequence: CSAAQGYTGELFF. DNA sequence: TGCAGTGCTGCCCAGGGGTACACCGGGGAGCTGTTTTTT.